Listed below are T cell receptor beta chains from one sample, sequenced in a study of T cell repertoires in cytomegalovirus infection. One entry per CDR3 protein, called by TCRdb with MiXCR from the reads. Among about 310,000 distinct CDR3 sequences, about a sixth were seen once, and the ten largest hold 12%. The sample comprised PBMCs. These receptors were collected from a human donor in good health (CMV status not recorded). Some clones in this sample may be carry-over from other donors' samples. CDR3s include the opening cysteine and the closing phenylalanine or tryptophan. Each record gives: V gene, clone size, CDR3 protein. Size values are once, few and many counts, or a class for expanded clones, and some rows have none.

v_call: TRBV12-3/TRBV12-4
clone_size: many
cdr3_aa: CASSLTTTRATEAFF

v_call: TRBV7-2
clone_size: many
cdr3_aa: CASSLGVTSNQPQHF

v_call: TRBV19
clone_size: -
cdr3_aa: CARETGGYGYTF

v_call: TRBV7-2
clone_size: many
cdr3_aa: CASSLAIGRETQYF

v_call: TRBV20-1
clone_size: -
cdr3_aa: CSASPAVHTDTQYF

v_call: TRBV7-2
clone_size: many
cdr3_aa: CASSFDRGPYNEQFF

v_call: TRBV20-1
clone_size: -
cdr3_aa: CSARWAGANTEAFF

v_call: TRBV19
clone_size: -
cdr3_aa: CAGTETSGDTQYF

v_call: TRBV7-9
clone_size: -
cdr3_aa: CASSLVVSGTNQPQHF

v_call: TRBV12-3/TRBV12-4
clone_size: many
cdr3_aa: CASSAINSAEKLFF

v_call: TRBV7-2
clone_size: -
cdr3_aa: CASSGRLDWAMSYEQYF